These T cell receptor beta chains were read from a single sample in a study of blood T cell repertoires in COVID-19. The assay was immunoSEQ multiplex PCR, and TCRdb's table has in-frame clones only and misses some. The repertoire has about 230,000 clones, approximately 84% of them found once; the top ten carry about 9.9%. The sequenced material came from peripheral blood. All receptors come from a man aged 45 to 65 with COVID-19, enrolled during active disease. The CDR3 runs from the conserved cysteine through the conserved F or W. The order of the fields is D gene, clone size, V gene, J gene, CDR3 DNA, CDR3 protein. D genes are given only for firm matches. Clone size, where shown, is once, few, many, or a class for clones that have expanded.

>TRBD1|few|TRBV5-1|TRBJ2-2
TGCGCCAGCAGCTTCCAGGGGGCCCCCGGGGAGCTGTTTTTT
CASSFQGAPGELFF
>.|.|TRBV5-1|TRBJ2-7
TGCGCCAGCAGCCCCGTGTCGGGGAGCTACGAGCAGTACTTC
CASSPVSGSYEQYF
>TRBD2|.|TRBV9|TRBJ2-7
TGTGCCAGCAGCTCATCACTAGCGGGTCCCTCCTACGAGCAGTACTTC
CASSSSLAGPSYEQYF
>.|few|TRBV30|TRBJ1-5
TGTGCCTGGAGTGTATCGGGGGGACGGTATCAGCCCCAGCATTTT
CAWSVSGGRYQPQHF
>.|.|TRBV7-2|TRBJ1-6
TGTGCCAGCAAACTTTCCAGGGGCGCTTATAATTCACCCCTCCACTTT
CASKLSRGAYNSPLHF
>.|.|TRBV24-1|TRBJ1-5
TGTGCCACCATACGACAGGACAATCAGCCCCAGCATTTT
CATIRQDNQPQHF
>TRBD1|.|TRBV5-1|TRBJ1-2
TGCGCCAGCAGCCCAGGACAGGACGGCTATGGCTACACCTTC
CASSPGQDGYGYTF
>.|.|TRBV7-9|TRBJ2-7
TGTGCCAGCAGCTCTCGCTACGAGCAGTACTTC
CASSSRYEQYF
>TRBD1|.|TRBV5-1|TRBJ2-7
TGCGCCAGCAGCACCCGACAGGGGGCCTACGAGCAGTACTTC
CASSTRQGAYEQYF
>.|.|TRBV3-1/TRBV3-2|TRBJ1-1
TGTGCCAGCAGCCAAGATCCAGGCAGAGACACTGAAGCTTTCTTT
CASSQDPGRDTEAFF
>TRBD1|.|TRBV27|TRBJ2-6
TGTGCCAGCAGTGGACAGGGACTCTACTCTGGGGCCAACGTCCTGACTTTC
CASSGQGLYSGANVLTF
>TRBD1|.|TRBV28|TRBJ1-2
TGTGCCAGCAGGCCGACAGGGGTCTATGGCTACACCTTC
CASRPTGVYGYTF
>.|.|TRBV7-6|TRBJ1-3
TGTGCCAGCAGCTTAGGGGCAGCCAACTCTGGAAACACCATATATTTT
CASSLGAANSGNTIYF
>.|.|TRBV7-9|TRBJ1-4
TGTGCCAGCAGCCGAGGGCAGGGAGGGGAAAAACTGTTTTTT
CASSRGQGGEKLFF
>TRBD2|once|TRBV9|TRBJ2-3
TGTGCCAGCAGCGGGACTAGCGGGAGCACAGATACGCAGTATTTT
CASSGTSGSTDTQYF
>TRBD2|.|TRBV6-6|TRBJ2-2
TGTGCCAGCAGAAAACCCGGGAGGGACACCGGGGAGCTGTTTTTT
CASRKPGRDTGELFF
>TRBD1|.|TRBV3-1/TRBV3-2|TRBJ1-1
TGTGCCAGCAGCCCCGGACAGGGGGCTAACACTGAAGCTTTCTTT
CASSPGQGANTEAFF
>TRBD2|.|TRBV3-1/TRBV3-2|TRBJ2-5
TGTGCCAGCAGCCCCCGGACTAGCGGGGAAGAGACCCAGTACTTC
CASSPRTSGEETQYF
>.|once|TRBV6-9|TRBJ1-6
TGTGCCAGCAGTTACAGCTCCTATAATTCACCCCTCCACTTT
CASSYSSYNSPLHF
>TRBD1|.|TRBV5-6|TRBJ1-2
TGTGCCAGCAGCAATGACAGGGCCGATCGCTACACCTTC
CASSNDRADRYTF
>.|.|TRBV13|TRBJ2-7
TGTGCCAGCAGCTTAGGGACTACCCCCTACGAGCAGTACTTC
CASSLGTTPYEQYF
>.|.|TRBV5-4|TRBJ1-2
TGTGCCAGCAGCTTGGCTTTGTCTAACTATGGCTACACCTTC
CASSLALSNYGYTF
>TRBD2|.|TRBV25-1|TRBJ2-1
TGTGCCAGCAGAGGACTAGCGGGGGGCCCCAACAATGAGCAGTTCTTC
CASRGLAGGPNNEQFF
>TRBD1|.|TRBV7-2|TRBJ1-3
TGTGCCAGCAGCTTGACAGGGGGCGGAAACACCATATATTTT
CASSLTGGGNTIYF
>TRBD1|few|TRBV4-1|TRBJ1-3
TGCGCCAGCAGCCAGCATACCGGGACAGGGATCTCTGGAAACACCATATATTTT
CASSQHTGTGISGNTIYF
>.|.|TRBV7-3|TRBJ2-7
TGTGCCAGCAGCCCTTCAGGGTTTCACGAGCAGTACTTC
CASSPSGFHEQYF
>.|.|TRBV6-6|TRBJ1-5
TGTGCCAGCAGTCACCGGGATAATAGCAATCAGCCCCAGCATTTT
CASSHRDNSNQPQHF
>.|.|TRBV18|TRBJ2-4
TGTGCCAGCTCACCAAAGTCCGCTCTGGGGCACATTCAGTACTTC
CASSPKSALGHIQYF
>TRBD1|.|TRBV16|TRBJ1-5
TGTGCCAGCAGCCAATCCTTGGGACAGAACAATCAGCCCCAGCATTTT
CASSQSLGQNNQPQHF
>TRBD1|.|TRBV12-5|TRBJ2-7
TGTGCTAGTGGTTTGGGGACAGGGACCGAGCAGTACTTC
CASGLGTGTEQYF
>.|.|TRBV4-1|TRBJ1-2
TGCGCCAGCAGCCAAGAGAGGGATTTTCACTATGGCTACACCTTC
CASSQERDFHYGYTF